The source of this T cell receptor (beta chain) is a study of metastatic and nonmetastatic thyroid tumors. Study details: From malignant and benign thyroid patients, repertoires in blood and in tumor or nodule tissue were compared.

Prior to thyroid surgery, none of the patients had received any treatment. TCRdb re-clonotyped the PCR reads via MiXCR. The sample consists of 20,000 to 30,000 clones, approximately 19% of them appearing once. Deletions cut 0 bases from V and 4 bases from J, with 12 bases between. The CDR3 loop spans 15 amino acids. Germline values: CDR1 MNHEY, CDR2 SVGEGT. The rearrangement uses TRBV6-2 or TRBV6-3 and TRBJ1-2; a possible D gene is TRBD1 (6 bases). The sample comprised blood. This sequence originates from a male donor with papillary thyroid cancer or a benign thyroid nodule (not recorded which). Some clones in this sample may be carry-over from other donors' samples. CDR3 region: CASSYSAGEAYGYTF. The CDR3 nucleotides are TGTGCCAGCAGTTACTCTGCAGGGGAAGCCTATGGCTACACCTTC.